The source of this T cell receptor (beta chain) is a study of blood T cell repertoires in COVID-19. Overall study: T cells, B-cell-depleted T cells, or PBMCs supplied cDNA or gDNA.

In the authors' methods: Counts of nucleated cells, estimated from reference gene primer amplification, were obtained. Here immunoSEQ multiplex PCR was the method, and the copy in TCRdb shows in-frame clones only, minus some. D and trimming come from the DNA, and the V and J calls and clone size come from that table. This table has more than 250,000 clones, roughly 84% appearing once. Between the trimmed V and J ends, which lost 1 base and 2 bases, there was a span of 11 bases. The CDR3 has 15 amino acids. Germline CDR1 is SGHTA and CDR2 is FQGNSA. The TCR sequence derives from a human donor in a cohort sampled during active COVID-19. Sequencing used peripheral blood. This chain connects TRBV7-2 to TRBJ2-5; possible D gene TRBD2, 5 bases. This chain's CDR3 is CASSLVAGRQETQYF. CDR3 bases: TGTGCCAGCAGCTTAGTTGCGGGCCGTCAAGAGACCCAGTACTTC. Together with reference TRBV7-2 and TRBJ2-5, the CDR3 gives the full variable domain: GAGVSQSPSNKVTEKGKDVELRCDPISGHTALYWYRQSLGQGLEFLIYFQGNSAPDKSGLPSDRFSAERTGGSVSTLTIQRTQQEDSAVYLCASSLVAGRQETQYFGPGTRLLVL.